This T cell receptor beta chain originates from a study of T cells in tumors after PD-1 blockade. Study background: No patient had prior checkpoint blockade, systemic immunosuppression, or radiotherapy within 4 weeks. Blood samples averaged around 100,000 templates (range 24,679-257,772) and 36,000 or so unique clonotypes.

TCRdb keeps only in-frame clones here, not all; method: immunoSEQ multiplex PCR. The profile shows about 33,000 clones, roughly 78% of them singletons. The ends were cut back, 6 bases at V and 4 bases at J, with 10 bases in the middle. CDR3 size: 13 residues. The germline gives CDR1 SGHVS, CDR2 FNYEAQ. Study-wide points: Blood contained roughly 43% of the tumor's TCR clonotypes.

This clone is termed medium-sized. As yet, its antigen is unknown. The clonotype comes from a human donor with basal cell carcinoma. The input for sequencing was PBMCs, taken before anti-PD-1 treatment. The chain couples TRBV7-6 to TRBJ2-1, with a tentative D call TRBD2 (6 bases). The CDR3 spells CASRGTSYNEQFF. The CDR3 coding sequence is TGTGCCAGCAGAGGGACTTCTTACAATGAGCAGTTCTTC.